This TCR beta chain stems from a study of technical replicates of blood from several donors. Some clones are missing from TCRdb's copy, which holds only in-frame ones; the method was immunoSEQ multiplex PCR. Here the sample spans 60,000 to 85,000 clones, under 95% being singletons. This clone was seen a single time. Germline CDR1 is SGHNT and CDR2 is YENEEA. V was pared by 4 bases and J by 2 bases, with 14 bases of the junction left unmatched. This CDR3 spans 17 amino acids. Specimen: T cells isolated from PBMCs. This clonotype was sampled from a human donor in good health. J is TRBJ2-7 and V is TRBV11-3, with 7 bases matching TRBD1. DNA for the CDR3: TGTGCCAGCAGCTGGGGACAGCCAAGCCCGAAGGCCTACGAGCAGTACTTC. Amino acids: CASSWGQPSPKAYEQYF.